This TCR beta chain comes out of a study of CD8 T cells in Susac syndrome. Reverse transcription of roughly 0.45 to 1 ug RNA used random hexamers. MiXCR, run by TCRdb on the immunoSEQ multiplex PCR reads, gives a single entry per CDR3 protein. The sample holds about 190,000 distinct CDR3 sequences; around 93% are singletons and the top ten take around 0.16%. The germline V gene has CDR1 SGHRS and CDR2 YFSETQ. V was trimmed by 1 base and J by 9 bases, leaving 8 bases between them. The CDR3 totals 12 residues. This sequence was found in a human donor with Susac syndrome. The chain has TRBV5-1 and TRBJ2-1, with unresolved D. What was sequenced was CD8+ T cells from PBMCs. The CDR3 DNA sequence: TGCGCCAGCAGCTTGTCTGGATCTGAGCAGTTCTTC. It codes for CASSLSGSEQFF.